This note documents a single TCR beta chain sequence. This clone was counted between two and nine times. Its recognized antigen is unknown. Nothing much larger sits one base from this clone, and base qualities are not available. The data stem from a study of cytomegalovirus exposure and HLA in healthy donors (dated by TCRdb to about 2017). At the level of the whole study: According to an earlier analysis of a few hundred of the donors, 150 million to 200 million T cells yielded 95 million to 140 million unique TCR beta sequences and about 300 Gb of sequence data. In a later analysis, previously published TCR beta repertoires from about 640 donors were re-analyzed and high-resolution HLA genotyping was added so that TCR occurrence patterns could be studied. Typing coverage varied by locus: roughly 629-640 donors for A, B, C, DRB1 and DQB1; approximately 500 for DQA1; more than 600 for DPA1; approximately 490 for DPB1. Of the roughly 430 genotyped donors, roughly 80% fell in the genetic ancestry cluster associated with self-reported Caucasian donors. In addition to the first cohort of 666 subjects, a separate validation cohort of 130 or so different subjects was used. The T cell repertoires of around 730 subjects were profiled by immunosequencing and related to cytomegalovirus serostatus. About 300 gigabases of sequencing data and roughly 90 million unique TCR sequences were included in an early release covering roughly 600 HLA-typed donors. Donor age, sex, ethnicity and CMV serostatus were compiled alongside the repertoire data. Several DR-DQ haplotypes were treated as single units for association and clustering because of strong linkage in the cohort. HLA typing covered class I and class II loci at four-digit resolution. The study aimed to test whether cataloging public T cell receptors could reveal signatures of past pathogen exposure. All discovery cohort repertoires had been generated using a single sequencing platform. Rather than using new phenotypic data, the later analysis identified candidate immune exposures from TCR beta sequences and from how often those sequences occurred across donors. To predict cytomegalovirus infection status, the study brought together high-throughput TCR immunosequencing, statistical association of individual TCRs with disease status, and machine learning. Among around 400 genotyped donors of the cohort, an average of approximately 220,000 unique TCR beta nucleotide sequences was sequenced per donor, of which about 18% were non-productive. A later genetic analysis took genome-wide SNP genotypes for about 60% of the roughly 670 donors and used that subset as a discovery cohort. An earlier analysis of about 600 of the donors used high-throughput TCR beta sequencing to judge whether each TCR beta V gene segment behaved as functional or pseudogenic. On the study overall, not on this receptor specifically: Broadly in line with IMGT annotations, most TCR beta V segments showed up in productive rearrangements about 90% or about 30% of the time in an earlier analysis of several hundred of the donors. Sequencing depth was assumed to be roughly uniform across donors in the presence/absence analyses, though that assumption may not hold. Immune exposure information for the cohort was limited to CMV serostatus. HLA typing was unavailable for some donors at each locus, so association tests used only the typed subset. A further reported finding was that TCR beta sequences accurately predicted the HLA-A and HLA-B alleles for most subjects in the first cohort. In a later genetic analysis, fewer N-insertions in productive TCRs were reported among donors in an Asian-associated ancestry cluster than the roughly 710-donor mean. In a later analysis, HLA-associated TCR beta chains were found to be more clonally expanded and to have lower generation probabilities than equally common non-associated chains. In a later analysis, TCR association rates were found to vary across HLA loci, with the most associated TCRs seen for DRB1 alleles and the fewest for HLA-C alleles. The 87-base-pair reads could not distinguish some IMGT-functional V segments, including TRBV6-2 and TRBV6-3, so those segments were excluded. In vitro tests confirmed that a few of the cytomegalovirus-associated TCR beta chains recognize cytomegalovirus antigens. According to the authors, the approach could potentially be generalized to other disease states and immunological phenotypes. A cluster of highly shared sequence variants was judged likely to represent a technical artifact of the sequencing pipeline. In a later genetic analysis, a missense DCLRE1C variant was associated with V-gene and J-gene trimming of TCR beta chains, and the association was replicated in an independent cohort. Cytomegalovirus status was reported to be diagnosed by the classifier with high specificity and sensitivity in both the original and validation cohorts. While some public TCRs were present in many individuals, most TCR sequences turned up only very rarely across donors. At a false discovery rate of 0.05, a later analysis linked some 17,000 TCR beta sequences to specific HLA alleles. The cohort was sequenced for TCR beta chains only, and without alpha or paired-chain data the features that could be detected were limited. In the study, 164 TCR beta chains were listed as associated with cytomegalovirus. According to a later analysis, most CMV-associated TCR beta chains appeared to be HLA-restricted, and the HLA associations seemed to be driven largely by CMV exposure. According to a later analysis, parvovirus B19, influenza, CMV and Epstein-Barr virus appeared linked to several top co-occurrence clusters. Assigning TCR associations to individual alleles was difficult when HLA alleles, especially DR and DQ, strongly co-occurred. Because counts were too low, 15 or so rarely observed V segments, including chromosome 9 orphons, were excluded from the earlier analysis of roughly 580 of the donors. Correlated functional status among segregating V segments might be attributable to linkage disequilibrium, but an unknown experimental factor could not be ruled out.

The V end loses 2 bases and the J end loses 4 bases, and a stretch of 5 bases separates them. CDR1 and CDR2 are read off the germline V gene as SGHDN and FVKESK. Counted from cysteine to phenylalanine, this CDR3 has 12 amino acids. Solely the CDR3 DNA is kept, with 36 bases framed from the first base. The cohort comprised 710 or so healthy bone marrow donors. At the time of sampling, all cohort members were nominally healthy, though unrecorded immune exposures were likely present. The donor tested CMV seronegative, placing the donor among the 300 to 450 seronegative members of the cohort. A peripheral blood sample was collected from each donor, and TCR beta sequencing was performed on peripheral blood mononuclear cells. The Qiagen DNeasy Blood Extraction Kit was used to extract genomic DNA from the blood cell samples. The library was obtained by the immunoSEQ multiplex PCR assay. For the multiplex PCR, a mixture combining 60 forward primers for TCR Vbeta segments and 13 reverse primers for TCR Jbeta segments was used. The CDR3 region of rearranged TCR beta genes was amplified from genomic DNA by a multiplex PCR assay. The Illumina HiSeq System was used to sequence the amplified TCR beta libraries as 87-base-pair reads. The authors processed their data as follows. A later analysis counted around 72 million unique TCR beta chains across the 700 or so repertoires, and some 12 million of these chains were shared by at least two donors. Raw reads were error-corrected and collapsed into unique sequences by a nearest-neighbor algorithm in which closely related sequences were merged to remove PCR and sequencing errors. Alignment of CDR3 sequences to IMGT reference sequences was used to assign V, D and J gene segments. For a sequence to be retained, a match of at least six nucleotides was required to both a V gene segment and a J gene segment. A rearrangement counted as productive if the CDR3 had no stop codons and remained in frame with V and J, and every other rearrangement counted as non-productive. Following IMGT convention, CDR3 was defined as the stretch from the second conserved V-encoded cysteine up to the conserved J-encoded phenylalanine. The earlier analysis of fewer than 750 of the donors excluded sequences that lacked an unambiguous match to a single V gene segment. An earlier analysis of around 600 of the donors classified V segments as functional when productive rearrangements were above 56.7% and as segregating when the standard deviation between donors was above 5%. A statistical classification framework was developed to diagnose cytomegalovirus status using the catalog of TCR beta chain sequences. A later analysis assigned V and J genes by comparing TCR nucleotide sequences with IMGT/GENE-DB human TR gene sequences. A later analysis assigned CDR3 sequences and most-parsimonious VDJ recombination scenarios with the TCRdist pipeline. In a later analysis, each TCR beta chain was defined by its CDR3 amino acid sequence together with its V-gene family, and reads without a unique V-gene family were excluded. As a way to deal with suspected cross-contamination and a sequencing artifact, a later analysis dropped roughly 600 nucleotide sequences that were highly shared and had low generation probability. In a later analysis, a clonal expansion index for each public chain was calculated from normalized within-repertoire ranks of inferred template counts. In a later analysis, generation probabilities were computed with a VDJ recombination model fitted to out-of-frame rearrangements, and the resulting probabilities were checked against IGoR. Hypergeometric tests were used in a later analysis to score TCR-TCR, TCR-HLA and TCR-CMV co-occurrence, with a repertoire-size bias correction applied to the TCR pairs. In a later analysis, false discovery rates were estimated by permuting HLA or CMV assignments 20 times. In a later analysis, co-occurring TCRs were grouped with DBSCAN, and TCRdist sequence similarity was added when clustering was performed within HLA-allele-positive subsets. For co-occurrence clustering, repertoires with fewer than 30,000 or more than 120,000 public chains were excluded, along with four to six repertoires with anomalous nucleotide sharing. TCRdb holds this immuneACCESS table with in-frame rearrangements only. Some clones are missing; in checked studies, unresolved V genes explain under half, and the rest has no known cause. V and J calls and clone size come straight from that table; D and trimming were deduced from the DNA. The sample table contains roughly 110,000 clones; only one count was recorded for 70% to 75% of them. Less than 3.5% of the sample is taken by the ten largest.

Recombination connected TRBV14 to TRBJ1-2; confidence is insufficient to name the D gene. The sequencing input was PBMCs. This TCR was sampled from a female donor in good health and CMV-seronegative. This receptor has the CDR3 CASSQYSYGYTF. The DNA reads as follows: TGTGCCAGCAGCCAATACTCCTATGGCTACACCTTC.